The present T cell receptor (beta chain) was sequenced within a study of blood T cell repertoires in COVID-19. Whole-study context: The analysed material was cDNA or gDNA that came from T cells, B-cell-depleted T cells, or PBMCs.

This clone was observed once. Measured with immunoSEQ multiplex PCR; TCRdb has only the in-frame clones, and not every one. The sample has roughly 160,000 clones, about 85% seen once. Germline-derived CDR1 and CDR2 are SNHLY and FYNNEI. The CDR3 loop spans 15 amino acids. J lost 2 bases, V lost 2 bases, and 4 bases had no gene match. The rearrangement links TRBV2 to TRBJ2-5, with 8 bases aligning to TRBD1. The material sequenced was peripheral blood. The TCR originated in a man in his sixties with acute or convalescent COVID-19. CDR3 DNA: TGTGCCAGCAGTGAAATACAGGGGGTACAAGAGACCCAGTACTTC. It encodes CASSEIQGVQETQYF.